The present T cell receptor beta chain was sequenced within a study of monozygotic twins with inflammatory bowel disease. From 3,500 to 4,000 ng of total RNA, each TCR library was prepared. The template-switching step introduced UMIs that carried a 6-nucleotide sample barcode. Nested PCRs (approximately 17 and 9 cycles, two total) were applied to TCRalpha and TCRbeta cDNA. Following a re-call of the 5' RACE reads, TCRdb has one entry per CDR3 protein and lacks DNA. There are about 160,000 distinct CDR3 sequences in the sample, with approximately 2.5% held by the top ten. Germline-derived CDR1 and CDR2 are KGHSH and LQKENI. The CDR3 consists of 13 residues.

The V gene is TRBV18, the J gene TRBJ2-5; TCRdb's D call of TRBD2 is untestable without DNA. The sample was blood. The clonotype was recovered from a human donor with ulcerative colitis or Crohn's disease, or a healthy co-twin of an affected twin (not recorded which). This CDR3 is CASSSRGQETQYF.